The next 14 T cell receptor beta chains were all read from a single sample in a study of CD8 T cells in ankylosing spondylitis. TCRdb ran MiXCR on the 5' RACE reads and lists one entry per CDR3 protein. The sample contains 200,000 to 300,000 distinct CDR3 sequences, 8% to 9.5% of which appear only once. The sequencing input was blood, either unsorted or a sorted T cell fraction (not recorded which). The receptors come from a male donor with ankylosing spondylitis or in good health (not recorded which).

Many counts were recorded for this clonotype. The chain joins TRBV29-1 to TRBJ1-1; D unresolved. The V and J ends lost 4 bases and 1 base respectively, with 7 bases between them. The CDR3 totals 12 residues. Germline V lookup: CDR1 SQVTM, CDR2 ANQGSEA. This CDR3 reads CSVGMENTEAFF. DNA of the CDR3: TGCAGCGTTGGGATGGAGAACACTGAAGCTTTCTTT.

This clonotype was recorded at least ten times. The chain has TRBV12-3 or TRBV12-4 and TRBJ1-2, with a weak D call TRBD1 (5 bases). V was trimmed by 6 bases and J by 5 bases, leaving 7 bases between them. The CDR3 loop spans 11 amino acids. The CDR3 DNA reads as TGTGCCAGCAGCCCAGGGTATGGCTACACCTTC. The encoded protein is CASSPGYGYTF.

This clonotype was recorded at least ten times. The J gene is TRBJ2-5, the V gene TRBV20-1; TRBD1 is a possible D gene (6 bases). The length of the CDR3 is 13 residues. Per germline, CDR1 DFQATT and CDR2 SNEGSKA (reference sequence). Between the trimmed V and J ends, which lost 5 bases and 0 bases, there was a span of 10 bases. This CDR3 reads CSAPGQNQETQYF. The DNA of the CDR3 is TGCAGTGCTCCTGGACAGAACCAAGAGACCCAGTACTTC.

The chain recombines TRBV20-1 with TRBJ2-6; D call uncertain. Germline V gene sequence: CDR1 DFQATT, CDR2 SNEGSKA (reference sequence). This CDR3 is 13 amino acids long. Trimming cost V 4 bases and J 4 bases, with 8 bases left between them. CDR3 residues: CSAMLPGANVLTF. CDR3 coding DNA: TGCAGTGCTATGCTTCCCGGGGCCAACGTCCTGACTTTC.

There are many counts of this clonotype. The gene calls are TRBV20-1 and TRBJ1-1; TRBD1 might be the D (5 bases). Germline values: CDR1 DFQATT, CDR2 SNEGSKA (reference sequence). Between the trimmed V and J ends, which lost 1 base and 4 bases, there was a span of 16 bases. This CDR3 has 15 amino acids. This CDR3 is CSARVEGRAGTEAFF. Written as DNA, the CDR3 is TGCAGTGCTAGAGTCGAGGGCAGGGCGGGCACTGAAGCTTTCTTT.

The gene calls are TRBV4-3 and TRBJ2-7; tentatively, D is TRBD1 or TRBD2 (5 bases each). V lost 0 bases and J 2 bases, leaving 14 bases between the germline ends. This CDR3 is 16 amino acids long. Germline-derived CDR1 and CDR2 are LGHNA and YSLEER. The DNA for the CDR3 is TGCGCCAGCAGCCAAGATACGGGACGGGGTGCCTACGAGCAGTACTTC. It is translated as CASSQDTGRGAYEQYF.

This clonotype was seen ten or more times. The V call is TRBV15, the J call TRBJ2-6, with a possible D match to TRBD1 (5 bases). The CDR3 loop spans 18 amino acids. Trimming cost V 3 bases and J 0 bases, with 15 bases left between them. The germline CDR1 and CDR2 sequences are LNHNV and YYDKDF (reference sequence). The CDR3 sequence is CATSRGLTVPSGANVLTF. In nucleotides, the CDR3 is TGTGCCACCAGCAGGGGTCTGACAGTCCCCTCTGGGGCCAACGTCCTGACTTTC.

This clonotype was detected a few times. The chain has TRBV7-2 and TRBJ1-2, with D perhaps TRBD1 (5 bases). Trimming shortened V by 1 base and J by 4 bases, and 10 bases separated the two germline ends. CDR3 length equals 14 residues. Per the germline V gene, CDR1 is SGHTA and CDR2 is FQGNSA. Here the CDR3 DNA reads TGTGCCAGCAGCTTAGTCGGGACGGTCTATGGCTACACCTTC. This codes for CASSLVGTVYGYTF.

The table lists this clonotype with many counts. The chain's CDR3 is CASSLSGSNTEAFF. Here the CDR3 DNA reads TGCGCCAGCAGCTTGTCCGGGTCCAACACTGAAGCTTTCTTT. This chain connects TRBV5-1 to TRBJ1-1; D remains unclear. Trimming shortened V by 1 base and J by 2 bases, and 9 bases separated the two germline ends. There are 14 residues in the CDR3. Germline CDR1 is SGHRS and CDR2 is YFSETQ.

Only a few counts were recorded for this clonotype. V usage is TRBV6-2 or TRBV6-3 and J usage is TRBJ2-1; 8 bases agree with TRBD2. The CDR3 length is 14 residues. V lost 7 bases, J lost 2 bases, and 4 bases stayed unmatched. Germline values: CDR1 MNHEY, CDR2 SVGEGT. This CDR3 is CASNLAGPYNEQFF. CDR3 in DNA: TGTGCCAGCAACTTAGCGGGACCCTACAATGAGCAGTTCTTC.

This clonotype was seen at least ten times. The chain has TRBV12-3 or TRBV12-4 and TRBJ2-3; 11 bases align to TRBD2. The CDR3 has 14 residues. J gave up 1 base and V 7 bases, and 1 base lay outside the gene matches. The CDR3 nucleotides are TGTGCCAGCAAACTAGCGGGGGGCACAGATACGCAGTATTTT. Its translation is CASKLAGGTDTQYF.

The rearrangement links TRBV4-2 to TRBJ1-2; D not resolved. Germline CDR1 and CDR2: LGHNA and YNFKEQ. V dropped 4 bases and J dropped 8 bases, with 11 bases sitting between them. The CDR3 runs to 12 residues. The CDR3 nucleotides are TGTGCCAGCAGCCCGGGGAGTTGGGGCTACACCTTC. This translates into CASSPGSWGYTF.

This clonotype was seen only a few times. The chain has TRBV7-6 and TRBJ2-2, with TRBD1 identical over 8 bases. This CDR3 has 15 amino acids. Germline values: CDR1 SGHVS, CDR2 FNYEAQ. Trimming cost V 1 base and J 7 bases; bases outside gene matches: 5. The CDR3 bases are TGTGCCAGCAGCTTAGAGGGACAGGCGATCGGGGAGCTGTTTTTT. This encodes CASSLEGQAIGELFF.

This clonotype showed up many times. The CDR3 nucleotides are TGCAGTGCCGCCGGGTCAGCATACGAGCAGTACTTC. It is translated as CSAAGSAYEQYF. The chain has TRBV20-1 and TRBJ2-7; D call uncertain. This CDR3 has 12 amino acids. The germline V gene encodes CDR1 DFQATT and CDR2 SNEGSKA (reference sequence). V dropped 6 bases and J dropped 4 bases, with 13 bases sitting between them.